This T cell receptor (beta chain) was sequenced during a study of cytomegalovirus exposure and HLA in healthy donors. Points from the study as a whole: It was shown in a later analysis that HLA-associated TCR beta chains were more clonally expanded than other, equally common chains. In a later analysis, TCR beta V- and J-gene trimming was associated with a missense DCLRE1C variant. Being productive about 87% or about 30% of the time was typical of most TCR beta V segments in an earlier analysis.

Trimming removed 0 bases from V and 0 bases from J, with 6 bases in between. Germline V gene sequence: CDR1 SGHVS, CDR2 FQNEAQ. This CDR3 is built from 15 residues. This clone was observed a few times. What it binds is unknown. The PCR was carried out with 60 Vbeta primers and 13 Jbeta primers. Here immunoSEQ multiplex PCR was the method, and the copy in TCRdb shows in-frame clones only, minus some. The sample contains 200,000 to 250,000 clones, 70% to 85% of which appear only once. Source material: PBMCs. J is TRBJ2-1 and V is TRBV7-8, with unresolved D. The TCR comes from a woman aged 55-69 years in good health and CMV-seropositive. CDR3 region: CASSLALSSYNEQFF. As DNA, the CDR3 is TGTGCCAGCAGCTTAGCCCTGAGCTCCTACAATGAGCAGTTCTTC.